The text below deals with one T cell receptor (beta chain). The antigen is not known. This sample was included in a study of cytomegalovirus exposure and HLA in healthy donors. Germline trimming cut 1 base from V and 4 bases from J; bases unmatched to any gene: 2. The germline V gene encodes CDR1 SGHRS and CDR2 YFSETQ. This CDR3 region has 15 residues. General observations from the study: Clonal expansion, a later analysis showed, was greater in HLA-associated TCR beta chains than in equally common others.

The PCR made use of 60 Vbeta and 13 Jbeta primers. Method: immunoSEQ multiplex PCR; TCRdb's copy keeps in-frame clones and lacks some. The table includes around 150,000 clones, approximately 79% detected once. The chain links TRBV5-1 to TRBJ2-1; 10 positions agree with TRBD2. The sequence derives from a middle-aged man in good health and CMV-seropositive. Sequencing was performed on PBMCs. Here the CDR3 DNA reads TGCGCCAGCAGCTTGTATAGCGGGGGGTACAATGAGCAGTTCTTC. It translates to CASSLYSGGYNEQFF.